These 20 T cell receptor beta chains were all obtained from the same sample, sequenced in a study of blood T cells in healthy people across ages. Through a sample-barcoded 5' primer and a J-beta primer mix, a second PCR was run for roughly 6 to 12 cycles. TCRdb re-called the 5' RACE reads through MiXCR, storing one row per CDR3 protein. The data contain about 640,000 distinct CDR3 sequences, about 54% of them singletons. Sequenced sample: blood. The receptors here all came from a man between 60 and 75 years old in good health.

The table lists this clonotype with a few counts. The chain is built from TRBV10-3 and TRBJ2-1, with D possibly being TRBD1 (6 bases). The V end was cut by 4 bases, the J end by 6 bases, with 7 bases between. The CDR3 is 12 residues long. Looked up from germline, CDR1 is ENHRY and CDR2 is SYGVKD. The CDR3 is CAISGQVNEQFF. CDR3 nucleotide sequence: TGTGCCATCAGTGGACAGGTCAATGAGCAGTTCTTC.

The rearrangement links TRBV16 to TRBJ1-1; possibly TRBD1 for D (5 bases). V was shortened by 1 base and J by 3 bases, with 12 bases between the two germline ends. The germline V gene has CDR1 KGHSY and CDR2 FQNENV. This CDR3 spans 15 amino acids. The CDR3 DNA sequence: TGTGCCAGCAGCCAATTTTGGGGGGGGGACACTGAAGCTTTCTTT. Its protein is CASSQFWGGDTEAFF.

The chain employs TRBV4-2 and TRBJ2-7; no clear D gene. The germline V gene encodes CDR1 LGHNA and CDR2 YNFKEQ. The V end was cut by 0 bases, the J end by 6 bases, with 9 bases between. The CDR3 is 13 residues long. DNA of the CDR3: TGTGCCAGCAGCCAAGATCGAGACTCCGAGCAGTACTTC. Residues: CASSQDRDSEQYF.

The CDR3 DNA reads TGTGCCACCAGCAGACGCTACGGGTACTCCTACGAGCAGTACTTC. Its translation is CATSRRYGYSYEQYF. The rearrangement links TRBV15 to TRBJ2-4; D is undetermined. The J call may be in error: the DNA end matches TRBJ2-7 better. This CDR3 is built from 15 residues. In germline, CDR1 is LNHNV, CDR2 YYDKDF (reference sequence).

The V gene is TRBV12-3 or TRBV12-4, the J gene TRBJ2-4; D gene unclear. The CDR3 extends over 16 amino acids. V lost 6 bases and J 0 bases, leaving 15 bases between the germline ends. The CDR3 region is CASSLTPRIAKNIQYF. CDR3 DNA sequence: TGTGCCAGCAGCCTGACCCCTCGTATAGCCAAAAACATTCAGTACTTC.

There are a few counts of this clonotype. V is TRBV4-1 and J is TRBJ1-1; a weak D match, TRBD1 (6 bases). Germline CDR1 MGHRA, CDR2 YSYEKL. V gave up 2 bases and J gave up 6 bases, with 13 bases separating them. The CDR3 has 14 amino acids. CDR3 region: CASSQQPRGAEAFF. The CDR3, as DNA: TGCGCCAGCAGCCAACAACCCAGGGGCGCTGAAGCTTTCTTT.

This rearrangement joins TRBV2 to TRBJ2-1; no clear D gene. Trimming cost V 2 bases and J 4 bases, with 12 bases left between them. The germline V gene has CDR1 SNHLY and CDR2 FYNNEI. The CDR3 is made up of 15 amino acids. The CDR3 region is CASSEILALYNEQFF. DNA for the CDR3: TGTGCCAGCAGTGAAATACTGGCCTTGTACAATGAGCAGTTCTTC.

This clonotype has a count of ten or more. The chain couples TRBV20-1 to TRBJ1-2; no definite D call. The V end lost 6 bases, the J end lost 6 bases, and 17 bases lay between the germline ends. The CDR3 sequence is 13 residues long. Germline V CDR1 and CDR2: DFQATT, SNEGSKA (reference sequence). The DNA of the CDR3 is TGCAGTGCCGGGGAGGCGGGTATCGATGGCTACACCTTC. It encodes CSAGEAGIDGYTF.

This clonotype was observed a few times. The V gene is TRBV27, the J gene TRBJ2-1; maybe TRBD1 (6 bases). CDR1 and CDR2 from the germline V gene are MNHEY and SMNVEV (reference sequence). The CDR3 sequence is 14 residues long. Trimming left V 2 bases short and J 7 bases short, with 12 bases between. CDR3 loop: CASSLRVQGNEQFF. The DNA for the CDR3 is TGTGCCAGCAGTTTACGGGTCCAGGGGAATGAGCAGTTCTTC.

The rearrangement joins TRBV10-3 to TRBJ2-3, with 10 bases that match TRBD2. J lost 4 bases, V lost 6 bases, and 4 bases had no gene match. The germline V gene has CDR1 ENHRY and CDR2 SYGVKD. The CDR3 consists of 14 residues. CDR3 sequence reads: CAISPGTSADTQYF. The CDR3 nucleotides are TGTGCCATCAGCCCCGGGACTAGCGCAGATACGCAGTATTTT.

This clonotype was detected once. V and J are TRBV20-1 and TRBJ2-5; the match to TRBD1 covers 9 bases. Trimming removed 3 bases from V and 0 bases from J; junction bases left unmatched: 8. CDR1 and CDR2 from the germline V gene are DFQATT and SNEGSKA (reference sequence). The CDR3 runs to 16 residues. The CDR3 protein is CSARDRDRVYQETQYF. CDR3 DNA sequence: TGCAGTGCTAGGGACCGGGACAGGGTGTACCAAGAGACCCAGTACTTC.

V gene TRBV4-1 combines with J gene TRBJ2-3; D remains ambiguous. Trimming pared 4 bases from V and 6 bases from J, leaving 11 bases between. Per germline, CDR1 MGHRA and CDR2 YSYEKL. This CDR3 has 13 residues. The CDR3 DNA sequence: TGCGCCAGCAGCCCCCCACCCCTGGATACGCAGTATTTT. Translating gives CASSPPPLDTQYF.

This chain joins TRBV10-3 and TRBJ2-5, with 10 bases lining up with TRBD1. The J call is uncertain, as TRBJ2-7 better fits the DNA end. The CDR3 consists of 16 residues. Germline V gives CDR1 ENHRY, CDR2 SYGVKD. CDR3 nucleotides: TGTGCCATCAGTGACTCTCCGGGACAGGGGCCTCGCGAGCAGTACTTC. Residues: CAISDSPGQGPREQYF.

A word on this clonotype: The junction and the germline gene differ at one end; a read error may be behind it. This chain connects TRBV12-3 or TRBV12-4 to TRBJ2-3; no definite D call. CDR3 length equals 13 residues. CDR3: CASSLRSLNTQNF. In nucleotides, the CDR3 is TGTGCCAGCAGTTTAAGGAGCCTGAATACGCAGAATTTT.

V and J are TRBV5-1 and TRBJ2-3, with 7 bases that match TRBD1. The CDR3 covers 16 residues. Germline values: CDR1 SGHRS, CDR2 YFSETQ. Trimming cost V 0 bases and J 2 bases; bases outside gene matches: 6. CDR3 in amino acids: CASSLDGQVSTDTQYF. The CDR3 DNA reads TGCGCCAGCAGCTTGGACGGACAGGTATCCACAGATACGCAGTATTTT.

Worth noting for this clonotype: A read error may explain this, as a much larger clone is one base away. The chain recombines TRBV29-1 with TRBJ2-1, with a possible D match to TRBD2 (6 bases). The CDR3 has 14 amino acids. From germline, CDR1 is SQVTM and CDR2 ANQGSEA. The chain's CDR3 is CSAGGQGGYSEQFF. The CDR3 DNA is TGCAGCGCCGGAGGGCAGGGTGGCTACAGTGAGCAGTTCTTC.

V and J are TRBV6-2 or TRBV6-3 and TRBJ2-7; 8 positions agree with TRBD2. This CDR3 has 16 amino acids. V dropped 8 bases and J dropped 3; count of bases not matched to a gene: 15. Germline-derived CDR1 and CDR2 are MNHEY and SVGEGT. Here the CDR3 reads CASGQLAGGAYYEQYF. In nucleotides, the CDR3 is TGTGCCAGCGGACAGTTGGCGGGGGGCGCATACTACGAGCAGTACTTC.

Comments on this clonotype: A junction end diverges from the germline sequence, so it may reflect a read error. The chain is built from TRBV5-1 and TRBJ2-2, with TRBD1 matching over 7 bases. The CDR3 length is 15 residues. Germline CDR1 SGHRS, CDR2 YFSETQ. CDR3: CASSLGQRNTGELFF. In nucleotides, the CDR3 is TGTGCCAGCAGTTTGGGACAGCGAAACACCGGGGAGCTGTTTTTT.

The chain couples TRBV7-2 to TRBJ1-6; 9 nucleotides agree with TRBD1. J was trimmed by 8 bases and V by 3 bases; bases with no gene match: 5. Germline V gene lookup returns CDR1 SGHTA and CDR2 FQGNSA. The CDR3 length is 15 residues. CDR3 nucleotide sequence: TGTGCCAGCAGCTTGGAGACAGGGGGGGATTCACCCCTCCACTTT. This codes for CASSLETGGDSPLHF.

J is TRBJ2-1 and V is TRBV6-2 or TRBV6-3; TRBD1 matches 8 bases. Looked up from germline, CDR1 is MNHEY and CDR2 is SVGEGT. The V segment lost 2 bases and the J segment 4 bases; nucleotides outside the gene matches: 10. This CDR3 has 17 amino acids. CDR3 bases: TGTGCCAGCAGTTACCCAGAGGACAGGGTGAGATACAATGAGCAGTTCTTC. It codes for CASSYPEDRVRYNEQFF.